This T cell receptor beta chain is drawn from a study of CD8+ T cells in alopecia areata. Study as a whole: Tofacitinib dosing lasted 6 to 18 months, which was then followed by 6 months off drug.

Sample treatment: oral pan-JAK inhibitor, 5-10 mg twice daily. Individuals with alopecia areata gave both lesional scalp punch biopsies and peripheral blood for collection. Study findings and constraints: Normal scalp had lower clonality than lesional scalp, with alopecia totalis/universalis lesions showing this most strongly. Many expanded lesional clones persisted in scalp and blood during tofacitinib treatment.

TCR sequencing used cDNA made by reverse transcription of extracted RNA. The table came from immunoSEQ multiplex PCR; TCRdb's copy has only in-frame clones and leaves some out. Of 150,000 to 200,000 clones in the sample, 60% were seen once. The length of the CDR3 is 15 residues. V dropped 1 base and J dropped 10; count of bases not matched to a gene: 8. Germline CDR1 is SGHTA and CDR2 is FQGNSA. This clone was observed a few times. Antigen unknown. The TCR was taken from a human donor with alopecia areata. The chain employs TRBV7-2 and TRBJ1-4; 8 bases map to TRBD1. Here the sequenced sample was CD4+ T cells sorted from blood, taken at week 24, from a patient treated with tofacitinib. CDR3 bases: TGTGCCAGCAGCTTAGGGAATCGACAGGGGCGAAAACTGTTTTTT. The encoded protein is CASSLGNRQGRKLFF.